The TCR beta chain under discussion was sequenced for a study of siplizumab effects on memory and regulatory T cells. Study-level points and caveats: For mappable alloreactive CD4+ clones, the mean Treg-derived fraction was nearly 70% with siplizumab and approximately 26% in controls.

With respect to this clone: Its antigen is undetermined.

The V gene lost 0 bases and the J gene lost 10 bases, with 13 bases spanning the gap. The CDR3 contains 13 residues. The germline V gene encodes CDR1 GTSNPN and CDR2 SVGIG (reference sequence). This table comes from immunoSEQ multiplex PCR, and its TCRdb copy is limited to in-frame clones, with some not included. Found here are some 97,000 clones, around 92% of them singletons; the top ten hold 0.15%. The chain uses TRBV30 and TRBJ2-1; possibly TRBD1 for D (5 bases). This clonotype originated in a human donor in good health. The sequenced sample consisted of CD4+ T cells sorted from blood. The CDR3, as DNA: TGTGCCTGGAGTGTACTGGGGTGGGGCGAGCAGTTCTTC. Its translation: CAWSVLGWGEQFF.